The TCR beta chain described here comes from a study of cytomegalovirus exposure and HLA in healthy donors. Whole-study context: Clustering assigned 81% of the approximately 370 genotyped donors to the Caucasian-associated ancestry cluster. Study conclusions and caveats: For TCR beta chains, V- and J-gene trimming was later linked to a missense DCLRE1C variant.

A word on this clone: Its antigen is as yet unknown.

PCR amplification relied on 60 Vbeta primers (plus 13 Jbeta primers). Method: immunoSEQ multiplex PCR; TCRdb's copy keeps in-frame clones and lacks some. This table has 55,000 to 75,000 clones, 60% to 80% appearing once. The sequence was collected from a girl aged 5-17 years in good health and CMV-seropositive. Material for sequencing was PBMCs.

DNA of the CDR3: TGTGCCTGGAGTGTAGGGGGCAGGGGACAAGAGACCCAGTACTTC. This sequence encodes CAWSVGGRGQETQYF. The chain employs TRBV30 and TRBJ2-5; 7 nucleotides align to TRBD1. V shed 0 bases and J 2 bases; nucleotides not matched to a gene: 6. CDR1 and CDR2 from the germline V gene are GTSNPN and SVGIG (reference sequence). CDR3 size: 15 residues.